This TCR beta chain comes out of a study of preoperative IRX-2 immunotherapy in early breast cancer. This table comes from immunoSEQ multiplex PCR, and its TCRdb copy is limited to in-frame clones, with some not included. The table shows roughly 42,000 clones, with roughly 80% occurring only once. The CDR3 extends over 12 amino acids. Trimming stripped 6 bases from V and 7 bases from J, with 10 bases between. The V gene's germline CDR1 is MNHGY and CDR2 SAAAGT. Stated treatment: preoperative locoregional IRX-2 cytokine immunotherapy. Patients received preoperative, locoregional IRX-2 cytokine immunotherapy in a phase Ib study.

This sequence was found in a human donor with breast cancer. The input for sequencing was tumor tissue, taken after IRX-2 immunotherapy. The chain has TRBV6-8 and TRBJ2-1, with D hard to call. The CDR3, as DNA: TGTGCCAGCAGCATTGGACCAAATGAGCAGTTCTTC. Encoded protein: CASSIGPNEQFF.